This T cell receptor (beta chain) emerged from a study of T cell repertoires in cytomegalovirus infection. Study-wide results and limits: There were carriers of CMV plus the relevant HLA, and cumulative public TCR beta family frequency identified them. Ex vivo responses were dominated by HLA-C-restricted CMV-specific TCR beta clonotypes.

MiXCR, applied by TCRdb to the reads, yields one record per CDR3 protein. The sample consists of under 850,000 distinct CDR3 sequences, approximately 40% of them appearing once. This CDR3 contains 15 residues. The V gene's germline CDR1 is SGHTA and CDR2 FQGTGA. With 1 base removed from V and 7 bases from J, the gap between germline ends came to 16 bases. This clonotype was observed at least ten times. The antigen is undetermined. The sequenced sample was PBMCs. This chain uses TRBV7-3 with TRBJ1-1; TRBD1 is a possible D gene (5 bases). This receptor was identified in a human donor in good health (CMV status not recorded). Some clones in this sample may be carry-over from other donors' samples. The CDR3 region has the DNA TGTGCCAGCAGCTTAATGGGGGGGGACTTGGGTGAAGCTTTCTTT. Encoded protein: CASSLMGGDLGEAFF. Together with reference TRBV7-3 and TRBJ1-1, the CDR3 gives the full variable domain: GAGVSQTPSNKVTEKGKYVELRCDPISGHTALYWYRQSLGQGPEFLIYFQGTGAADDSGLPNDRFFAVRPEGSVSTLKIQRTERGDSAVYLCASSLMGGDLGEAFFGQGTRLTVV.